Below, 23 T cell receptor beta chains from the same sample are listed, as sequenced in a study of memory CD4+ T cells and cytomegalovirus serostatus (dated by TCRdb to between 2019 and 2020). A FACSAria II was used to sort memory CD4+ T cells, defined as single viable CD3+CD4+CD8-CD45RO+ cells. The library was built by means of the immunoSEQ multiplex PCR assay. The immuneACCESS repertoire file appears here via TCRdb, limited to in-frame rearrangements. These files lack a portion of the clones; in checked studies, under half of the deficit traces to unresolved V genes, and the cause of the others is not known. The sample yields 30,000 to 40,000 clones; 60% to 85% were counted once. Clones ranked in the top ten supply about 0.73% of the sample. Sample: memory CD4+ T cells from blood. Receptors originate from an adult in good health and CMV-seronegative.

This chain connects TRBV7-9 to TRBJ2-7, with 8 bases matching TRBD1. The ends lost 7 bases at V and 7 bases at J; junction bases unmatched: 12. This CDR3 comprises 14 residues. Germline V CDR1 and CDR2: SEHNR, FQNEAQ (reference sequence). The CDR3 coding sequence is TGTGCCAGCAACGCCCAGGACAGGGCGCGAGAGCAGTACTTC. As protein: CASNAQDRAREQYF.

The V and J genes are TRBV2 and TRBJ2-5, with 13 positions matching TRBD2. The CDR3 length is 16 residues. Germline lookup yields CDR1 SNHLY and CDR2 FYNNEI. V lost 5 bases and J lost 5; bases outside the gene matches: 8. The CDR3 nucleotides are TGTGCCAGCAGTCCAACTAGCGGGGGGGCCTATGAGACCCAGTACTTC. Translation: CASSPTSGGAYETQYF.

This clone was seen a single time. This rearrangement joins TRBV2 to TRBJ1-2; D unresolved. The germline V gene has CDR1 SNHLY and CDR2 FYNNEI. The V end lost 0 bases, the J end lost 1 base, and 6 bases lay between the germline ends. There are 14 residues in the CDR3. The CDR3 nucleotides are TGTGCCAGCAGTGAAGCGGGGATTAACTATGGCTACACCTTC. It specifies CASSEAGINYGYTF.

The V call is TRBV5-4, the J call TRBJ2-5; 13 positions match TRBD2. CDR3 length: 17 residues. Germline CDR1 SGHNT, CDR2 YYREEE (reference sequence). Trimming took 0 bases from V and 1 from J; bases not matched to a gene: 3. The CDR3 coding sequence is TGTGCCAGCAGCTTGGGGGGACTAGCGGGGACCCAAGAGACCCAGTACTTC. This encodes CASSLGGLAGTQETQYF.

This chain connects TRBV10-3 to TRBJ1-2; 7 bases fit TRBD1. V dropped 6 bases and J dropped 8; count of bases not matched to a gene: 6. CDR1 and CDR2 (germline): ENHRY, SYGVKD. CDR3 length: 12 residues. The CDR3 nucleotides read TGTGCCATCAGCACAGGGGATACAGGCTACACCTTC. This sequence encodes CAISTGDTGYTF.

This clone appeared a few times. The rearrangement uses TRBV11-2 and TRBJ1-1; D remains ambiguous. Trimming stripped 5 bases from V and 2 bases from J, with 12 bases between. The CDR3 extends over 14 amino acids. Germline V gives CDR1 SGHAT, CDR2 FQNNGV. CDR3 in DNA: TGTGCCAGCAGCCAGGCGGGGATAAACACTGAAGCTTTCTTT. Residues: CASSQAGINTEAFF.

The chain links TRBV5-4 to TRBJ2-7; 8 bases map to TRBD2. V lost 4 bases, J lost 4 bases, and 7 bases stayed unmatched. The CDR3 loop spans 14 amino acids. From germline, CDR1 is SGHNT and CDR2 YYREEE (reference sequence). For the CDR3, the DNA is TGTGCCAGCAGCCAGCGGGGGCCGGGGTACGAGCAGTACTTC. Translating gives CASSQRGPGYEQYF.

CDR3 in amino acids: CASSPDVGILYGYTF. The CDR3 DNA reads as TGTGCCAGCTCACCAGACGTCGGTATACTATATGGCTACACCTTC. V gene TRBV18 combines with J gene TRBJ1-2; no clear D. Germline CDR1 reads KGHSH; CDR2 reads LQKENI. The CDR3 length is 15 residues. V was trimmed by 2 bases and J by 5 bases, leaving 15 bases between them.

The V call is TRBV11-2, the J call TRBJ1-2; D is ambiguous. The CDR3 has 14 residues. In germline, CDR1 is SGHAT, CDR2 FQNNGV. Trimming pared 0 bases from V and 7 bases from J, leaving 12 bases between. DNA for the CDR3: TGTGCCAGCAGCTTAGATGTGAAAAGCGTTGGCTACACCTTC. Translated: CASSLDVKSVGYTF.

CDR3 DNA: TGCGCCAGCAGCTTGATTTGGGGGGACGATGGCTACACCTTC. It is translated as CASSLIWGDDGYTF. This chain connects TRBV5-1 to TRBJ1-2, with D perhaps matching TRBD1 (5 bases). Germline CDR1 reads SGHRS; CDR2 reads YFSETQ. The CDR3 contains 14 residues. The V end was cut by 1 base, the J end by 6 bases, with 13 bases between.

This rearrangement joins TRBV7-3 to TRBJ1-2; 11 nucleotides line up with TRBD1. Germline CDR1 is SGHTA and CDR2 is FQGTGA. This CDR3 is built from 20 residues. J gave up 6 bases and V 5 bases, and 23 bases lay outside the gene matches. This CDR3 is CASSPQWTGGGIKVSDGYTF. Here the CDR3 DNA reads TGTGCCAGCAGCCCACAATGGACAGGGGGCGGAATCAAAGTGAGCGATGGCTACACCTTC.

The rearrangement joins TRBV9 to TRBJ2-5; 11 bases agree with TRBD2. CDR1 is SGDLS and CDR2 is YYNGEE in the germline V gene. The J segment lost 2 bases and the V segment lost 0 bases, leaving 3 bases of the junction unmatched. There are 16 residues in the CDR3. CDR3 in DNA: TGTGCCAGCAGCGTAGGACTAGCGGGGAGGCAAGAGACCCAGTACTTC. Translation: CASSVGLAGRQETQYF.

The rearrangement links TRBV5-6 to TRBJ2-3; TRBD1 or TRBD2 may be the D gene (5 bases each). The ends were cut back, 4 bases at V and 1 base at J, with 7 bases in the middle. The germline V gene has CDR1 SGHDT and CDR2 YYEEEE. The CDR3 totals 13 residues. This CDR3 is CASSLGGTDTQYF. The CDR3 DNA sequence: TGTGCCAGCAGCCTGGGGGGCACAGATACGCAGTATTTT.

This clone was detected once. The chain recombines TRBV25-1 with TRBJ2-7; D gene ambiguous. This CDR3 comprises 13 residues. Looked up from germline, CDR1 is MGHDK and CDR2 is SYGVNS. The V end lost 2 bases, the J end lost 5 bases, and 10 bases lay between the germline ends. CDR3 loop: CASSEHGRNEQYF. Written as DNA, the CDR3 is TGTGCCAGCAGTGAACACGGCAGGAACGAGCAGTACTTC.

This sequence joins TRBV4-1 and TRBJ2-1, with D possibly being TRBD2 (5 bases). Germline V gene data show CDR1 as MGHRA and CDR2 as YSYEKL. Trimming pared 0 bases from V and 9 bases from J, leaving 15 bases between. The CDR3 is made up of 15 amino acids. CDR3 sequence: CASSQESSRAGEQFF. The CDR3 DNA reads as TGCGCCAGCAGCCAAGAAAGCTCCCGGGCGGGTGAGCAGTTCTTC.

This clone came up once. The rearrangement links TRBV5-1 to TRBJ2-3; tentatively, D is TRBD2 (5 bases). The CDR3 extends over 16 amino acids. Trimming left V 0 bases short and J 4 bases short, with 15 bases between. Germline CDR1 and CDR2: SGHRS and YFSETQ. CDR3 sequence: CASSLVLAGSPDTQYF. For the CDR3, the DNA is TGCGCCAGCAGCTTGGTTCTAGCCGGTTCACCAGATACGCAGTATTTT. Together with reference TRBV5-1 and TRBJ2-3, the CDR3 gives the full variable domain: KAGVTQTPRYLIKTRGQQVTLSCSPISGHRSVSWYQQTPGQGLQFLFEYFSETQRNKGNFPGRFSGRQFSNSRSEMNVSTLELGDSALYLCASSLVLAGSPDTQYFGPGTRLTVL.

V and J are TRBV7-6 and TRBJ2-7, with 7 bases fitting TRBD1. V lost 5 bases and J lost 3; bases outside the gene matches: 10. This CDR3 has 15 amino acids. Germline CDR1 and CDR2: SGHVS and FNYEAQ. Here the CDR3 reads CASSVGQIGSYEQYF. The DNA of the CDR3 is TGTGCCAGCAGCGTGGGACAGATAGGGAGCTACGAGCAGTACTTC.

This clone was found once. The rearrangement joins TRBV6-1 to TRBJ1-4; no definite D call. The CDR3 sequence is 15 residues long. The V and J ends lost 3 bases and 3 bases respectively, with 11 bases between them. The germline CDR1 and CDR2 sequences are MNHNS and SASEGT. CDR3 nucleotides: TGTGCCAGCAGTGACCCCGGAGAGCCTAATGAAAAACTGTTTTTT. It specifies CASSDPGEPNEKLFF.

The CDR3 protein is CASSWDRAADTQYF. Here the CDR3 DNA reads TGCGCCAGCAGCTGGGACAGGGCGGCAGATACGCAGTATTTT. The J gene is TRBJ2-3, the V gene TRBV5-1; 9 bases map to TRBD1. Germline-derived CDR1 and CDR2 are SGHRS and YFSETQ. V dropped 3 bases and J dropped 4; count of bases not matched to a gene: 3. This CDR3 is 14 amino acids long.

The chain employs TRBV4-1 and TRBJ2-3; 7 nucleotides align to TRBD1. Trimming cost V 4 bases and J 2 bases; bases outside gene matches: 9. Germline V gene data show CDR1 as MGHRA and CDR2 as YSYEKL. The CDR3 runs to 16 residues. This chain's CDR3 is CASSPYPGTDTDTQYF. The CDR3 DNA follows: TGCGCCAGCAGCCCGTATCCCGGGACAGACACAGATACGCAGTATTTT.

The chain recombines TRBV7-9 with TRBJ1-2, with a possible D match to TRBD1 (5 bases). Trimming removed 11 bases from V and 7 bases from J, with 14 bases in between. From germline, CDR1 is SEHNR and CDR2 FQNEAQ (reference sequence). This CDR3 spans 11 amino acids. The CDR3 loop is CAGDRRGGYTF. The CDR3, as DNA: TGTGCCGGCGACCGTAGGGGTGGCTACACCTTC.

This clone is deemed medium-sized (0.01 to 0.1%). This sequence joins TRBV6-5 and TRBJ1-4; D is perhaps TRBD1 (6 bases). V dropped 8 bases and J dropped 5 bases, with 12 bases sitting between them. Germline assignment: CDR1 MNHEY and CDR2 SVGAGI. The CDR3 sequence is 13 residues long. The CDR3 sequence: CASSGTINEKLFF. The CDR3 DNA reads as TGTGCCAGCTCCGGGACAATAAATGAAAAACTGTTTTTT.

This clone has just a few counts. V is TRBV4-2 and J is TRBJ2-4; TRBD1 is a possible D gene (6 bases). This CDR3 has 15 amino acids. CDR1 is LGHNA and CDR2 is YNFKEQ in the germline V gene. V lost 3 bases to trimming and J lost 2 bases, with 11 bases between them. The CDR3 reads CASSQDRRTKNIQYF. The CDR3 DNA follows: TGTGCCAGCAGCCAGGACAGAAGAACCAAAAACATTCAGTACTTC.